One and the same sample provided the 20 T cell receptor beta chains below, sequenced in a study of blood T cell repertoires in COVID-19. Method: immunoSEQ multiplex PCR; TCRdb's copy keeps in-frame clones and lacks some. The sample holds 84,000 or so clones, roughly 87% seen once. The source material was peripheral blood. The source is a man aged 65-85 years with acute or convalescent COVID-19.

The chain is built from TRBV5-1 and TRBJ2-4; 11 bases map to TRBD2. J was trimmed by 3 bases and V by 0 bases; bases with no gene match: 8. The CDR3 has 18 residues. CDR1 is SGHRS, CDR2 YFSETQ, per germline. Written as DNA, the CDR3 is TGCGCCAGCAGCTTGGATATAGCGGGAGGGCCAGTCAAAAACATTCAGTACTTC. It codes for CASSLDIAGGPVKNIQYF.

The chain has TRBV19 and TRBJ2-7; tentatively, D is TRBD1 (5 bases). The V gene's germline CDR1 is LNHDA and CDR2 SQIVND (reference sequence). There are 13 residues in the CDR3. Trimming cost V 5 bases and J 0 bases, with 8 bases left between them. The CDR3 protein is CASSLTGSYEQYF. Here the CDR3 DNA reads TGTGCCAGTAGTCTTACAGGCTCCTACGAGCAGTACTTC.

V usage is TRBV6-5 and J usage is TRBJ2-3, with a possible D match to TRBD2 (5 bases). This CDR3 has 15 residues. Germline V gives CDR1 MNHEY, CDR2 SVGAGI. Trimming removed 2 bases from V and 2 bases from J, with 11 bases in between. The CDR3: CASSYRSGNTDTQYF. CDR3 in DNA: TGTGCCAGCAGTTACCGGTCGGGGAACACAGATACGCAGTATTTT.

The CDR3: CASSARSNTGELFF. The DNA for the CDR3 is TGTGCCAGCAGTGCTAGGTCCAACACCGGGGAGCTGTTTTTT. The genes are TRBV2 and TRBJ2-2; D remains unclear. This CDR3 comprises 14 residues. Trimming removed 4 bases at V and 2 bases at J, with 8 bases between. Germline V gene sequence: CDR1 SNHLY, CDR2 FYNNEI.

This clone was detected only once. The chain is built from TRBV30 and TRBJ1-2; 11 bases map to TRBD1. The V gene end was trimmed by 3 bases and the J gene end by 7 bases; junction bases not matched to a gene: 10. Per germline, CDR1 GTSNPN and CDR2 SVGIG (reference sequence). The CDR3 totals 15 residues. The CDR3, as DNA: TGTGCCTGGAGCATCCGGGACAGGGGGAGTTCTGGCTACACCTTC. It specifies CAWSIRDRGSSGYTF.

The chain employs TRBV19 and TRBJ2-1, with 8 bases identical to TRBD1. The CDR3 covers 13 residues. V lost 8 bases, J lost 6 bases, and 6 bases stayed unmatched. Looked up from germline, CDR1 is LNHDA and CDR2 is SQIVND (reference sequence). The CDR3 loop is CASSDRVFNEQFF. In DNA, the CDR3 is TGTGCCAGTTCGGACAGGGTGTTCAATGAGCAGTTCTTC.

V and J are TRBV15 and TRBJ2-7; D not resolved. This CDR3 contains 15 residues. The germline V gene has CDR1 LNHNV and CDR2 YYDKDF (reference sequence). V was clipped by 0 bases and J by 0 bases, with 9 bases between them. The CDR3 sequence: CATSRDPGSSYEQYF. CDR3 nucleotide sequence: TGTGCCACCAGCAGAGATCCCGGGTCCTCCTACGAGCAGTACTTC.

V and J are TRBV12-3 or TRBV12-4 and TRBJ2-7; 7 nucleotides agree with TRBD2. V was pared by 4 bases and J by 4 bases, with 1 base of the junction left unmatched. This CDR3 region has 12 residues. CDR3: CASSWGGYEQYF. The CDR3 nucleotides are TGTGCCAGCAGTTGGGGAGGGTACGAGCAGTACTTC.

This rearrangement joins TRBV6-6 to TRBJ1-1, with 9 bases that match TRBD1. With V trimmed by 8 bases and J by 1 base, 11 bases remained unmatched. From germline, CDR1 is MNHNY and CDR2 SVGAGI (reference sequence). The CDR3 has 16 amino acids. CDR3 coding DNA: TGTGCCAGCGAACCGGGACAGGGAATCGGGAACACTGAAGCTTTCTTT. This encodes CASEPGQGIGNTEAFF.

The chain links TRBV27 to TRBJ2-2; 8 nucleotides align to TRBD1. Germline CDR1 MNHEY, CDR2 SMNVEV (reference sequence). The CDR3 spans 14 residues. Losses at the gene ends were 6 bases for V and 1 base for J; bases not matched to a gene: 1. The CDR3 nucleotides read TGTGCCAGCAGGGGACAGGTGAACACCGGGGAGCTGTTTTTT. The encoded protein is CASRGQVNTGELFF.

This clone was seen just once. The chain combines TRBV18 with TRBJ1-1; 8 bases match TRBD1. The CDR3 runs to 15 residues. Germline trimming cut 3 bases from V and 2 bases from J; bases unmatched to any gene: 5. From germline, CDR1 is KGHSH and CDR2 LQKENI. CDR3 sequence reads: CASSPPDRVNTEAFF. CDR3 bases: TGTGCCAGCTCACCGCCGGACAGGGTCAACACTGAAGCTTTCTTT.

In nucleotides, the CDR3 is TGCGCCAGCAGTCCCAGCGCCGCCGGGGAGCTGTTTTTT. It yields the protein CASSPSAAGELFF. The chain links TRBV5-1 to TRBJ2-2; no definite D call. This CDR3 is 13 amino acids long. Germline assignment: CDR1 SGHRS and CDR2 YFSETQ. V was trimmed by 5 bases and J by 6 bases, leaving 11 bases between them.

A word on this clone: One end of the junction is discordant with germline, which a read error may explain. The chain joins TRBV5-1 to TRBJ1-2; possibly TRBD1 for D (5 bases). Germline CDR1 and CDR2: SGHRS and YFSETQ. The CDR3 has 17 residues. CDR3 protein: CASSKGLSISRGDGHTF. The CDR3 DNA sequence: TGCGCCAGCAGCAAGGGACTGAGTATATCTCGGGGAGATGGCCACACCTTC.

A few counts support this clone. This rearrangement joins TRBV6-2 or TRBV6-3 to TRBJ2-1; D is tentatively TRBD1 or TRBD2 (6 bases each). There are 15 residues in the CDR3. Looked up from germline, CDR1 is MNHEY and CDR2 is SVGEGT. The V and J ends lost 8 bases and 5 bases respectively, with 19 bases between them. CDR3 nucleotide sequence: TGTGCCAGCGGCCCGGGGGCCCCTTGGGACAATGAGCAGTTCTTC. Its protein product is CASGPGAPWDNEQFF.

V usage is TRBV5-1 and J usage is TRBJ2-5, with D maybe TRBD1 (7 bases). From germline, CDR1 is SGHRS and CDR2 YFSETQ. The CDR3 is 12 amino acids. The V end was cut by 10 bases, the J end by 2 bases, with 12 bases between. CDR3 amino acids: CACGTDQETQYF. The CDR3 coding sequence is TGCGCCTGCGGGACAGATCAAGAGACCCAGTACTTC.

The V and J genes are TRBV2 and TRBJ1-3; D may be TRBD1 (5 bases). CDR1 and CDR2 from the germline V gene are SNHLY and FYNNEI. The CDR3 totals 15 residues. The germline V and J ends were trimmed by 6 bases and 4 bases, with 16 bases remaining between them. This CDR3 is CASSTTAGPGNTIYF. The DNA for the CDR3 is TGTGCCAGCAGCACCACAGCGGGGCCCGGAAACACCATATATTTT.

The chain employs TRBV27 and TRBJ2-7; 9 bases agree with TRBD1. Germline V gene sequence: CDR1 MNHEY, CDR2 SMNVEV (reference sequence). The V gene end was trimmed by 6 bases and the J gene end by 11 bases; junction bases not matched to a gene: 14. The CDR3 length is 14 residues. For the CDR3, the DNA is TGTGCCAGCAGGCCTACCCGGGGACAGGGCAGTAAGTACTTC. It encodes CASRPTRGQGSKYF.

The chain is built from TRBV5-6 and TRBJ2-1; D gene ambiguous. Trimming took off 2 bases at V and 6 bases at J, with 21 bases between the two ends. Germline CDR1 reads SGHDT; CDR2 reads YYEEEE. The CDR3 extends over 17 amino acids. The CDR3 spells CASSFRSYSLGPNEQFF. The DNA for the CDR3 is TGTGCCAGCAGCTTCCGATCCTACAGTTTGGGTCCCAATGAGCAGTTCTTC.

This chain joins TRBV18 and TRBJ2-3, with D hard to call. This CDR3 region has 12 residues. The V and J ends lost 6 bases and 4 bases respectively, with 8 bases between them. Germline lookup yields CDR1 KGHSH and CDR2 LQKENI. CDR3 sequence: CASSSRADTQYF. The CDR3 DNA follows: TGTGCCAGCTCGTCCCGGGCAGATACGCAGTATTTT.

The DNA for the CDR3 is TGTGCCAGCAGCGTGGGGCCCCCCAGGTACTACAATGAGCAGTTCTTC. It is translated as CASSVGPPRYYNEQFF. The chain couples TRBV5-6 to TRBJ2-1, with D possibly TRBD1 on 5 matching bases. CDR1 SGHDT and CDR2 YYEEEE come from the germline V gene. V lost 4 bases and J 3 bases, leaving 17 bases between the germline ends. The length of the CDR3 is 16 residues.